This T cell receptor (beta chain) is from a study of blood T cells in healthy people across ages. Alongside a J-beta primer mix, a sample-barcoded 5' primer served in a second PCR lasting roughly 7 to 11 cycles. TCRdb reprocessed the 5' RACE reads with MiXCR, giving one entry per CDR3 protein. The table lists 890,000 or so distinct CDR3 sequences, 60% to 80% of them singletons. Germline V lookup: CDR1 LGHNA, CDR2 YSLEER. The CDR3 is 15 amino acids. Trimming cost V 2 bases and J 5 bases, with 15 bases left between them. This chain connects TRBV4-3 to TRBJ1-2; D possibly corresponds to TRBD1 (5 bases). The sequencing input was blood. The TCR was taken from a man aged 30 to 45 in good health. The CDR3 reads CASSQMGVLQYGYTF. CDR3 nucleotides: TGCGCCAGCAGCCAAATGGGGGTTTTGCAGTATGGCTACACCTTC.